This T cell receptor (beta chain) was captured by sequencing in a study of PD-L1 blockade in urothelial cancer. Overall study: Enrolled patients had been treated previously with 0 to 3 chemotherapy regimens. Once treatment had started, blood was analyzed at 3 weeks (second dose) and again at 6 weeks. Overall study findings and caveats: A pretreatment blood TCR clonality that fell below the median predicted better progression-free and overall survival.

TCRdb's copy holds only in-frame clones and misses some; the assay was immunoSEQ multiplex PCR. The sample has 120,000 or so clones, 86% seen once. Germline CDR1 and CDR2: SGHVS and FQNEAQ. The CDR3 spans 13 residues. The V segment lost 6 bases and the J segment 1 base; nucleotides outside the gene matches: 1. Specified time point: peripheral blood 6 weeks after treatment start. Comments on this clone: Its antigen remains unknown.

The sample in question was PBMCs, obtained around atezolizumab (anti-PD-L1) treatment. The clonotype originates from a man aged 50-60 years with urothelial cancer. The gene calls are TRBV7-8 and TRBJ2-7, with 9 bases matching TRBD1. CDR3 amino acids: CASRGQGSYEQYF. The CDR3 nucleotides are TGTGCCAGCAGGGGACAGGGATCCTACGAGCAGTACTTC.